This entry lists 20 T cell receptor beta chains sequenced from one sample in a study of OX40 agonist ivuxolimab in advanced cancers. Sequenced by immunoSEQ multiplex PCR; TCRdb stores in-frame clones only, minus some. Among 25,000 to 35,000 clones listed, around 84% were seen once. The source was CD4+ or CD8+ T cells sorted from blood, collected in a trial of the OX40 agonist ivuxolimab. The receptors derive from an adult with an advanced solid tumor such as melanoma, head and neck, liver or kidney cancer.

The CDR3 DNA reads TGCGCCAGCAGCCGGGACGGGACAGGGGACGGTCAGCCCCAGCATTTT. Translation gives CASSRDGTGDGQPQHF. This chain connects TRBV4-1 to TRBJ1-5; 10 nucleotides agree with TRBD1. This CDR3 is 16 amino acids long. The trim removed 4 bases at V and 6 bases at J, leaving 9 bases unmatched. Germline V gene data show CDR1 as MGHRA and CDR2 as YSYEKL.

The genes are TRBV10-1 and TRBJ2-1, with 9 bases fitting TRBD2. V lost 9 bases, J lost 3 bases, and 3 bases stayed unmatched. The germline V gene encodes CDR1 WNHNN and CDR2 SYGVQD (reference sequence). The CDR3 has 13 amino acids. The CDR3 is CARRLADYNEQFF. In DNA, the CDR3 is TGCGCCAGGAGACTAGCGGACTACAATGAGCAGTTCTTC.

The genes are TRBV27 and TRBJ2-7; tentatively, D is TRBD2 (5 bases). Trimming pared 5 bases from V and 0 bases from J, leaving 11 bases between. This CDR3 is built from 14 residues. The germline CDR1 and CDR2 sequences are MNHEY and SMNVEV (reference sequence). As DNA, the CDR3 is TGTGCCAGCAGTCTGCGAGCGGTCTCCTACGAGCAGTACTTC. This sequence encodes CASSLRAVSYEQYF.

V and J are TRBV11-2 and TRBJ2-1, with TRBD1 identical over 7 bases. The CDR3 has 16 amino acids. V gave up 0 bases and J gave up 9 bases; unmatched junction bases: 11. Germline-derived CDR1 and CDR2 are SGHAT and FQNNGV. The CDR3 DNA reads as TGTGCCAGCAGCTTAGATAATCCAGGGGGAAAGGGTGAGCAGTTCTTC. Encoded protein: CASSLDNPGGKGEQFF. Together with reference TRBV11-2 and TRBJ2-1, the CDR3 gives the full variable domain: EAGVAQSPRYKIIEKRQSVAFWCNPISGHATLYWYQQILGQGPKLLIQFQNNGVVDDSQLPKDRFSAERLKGVDSTLKIQPAKLEDSAVYLCASSLDNPGGKGEQFFGPGTRLTVL.

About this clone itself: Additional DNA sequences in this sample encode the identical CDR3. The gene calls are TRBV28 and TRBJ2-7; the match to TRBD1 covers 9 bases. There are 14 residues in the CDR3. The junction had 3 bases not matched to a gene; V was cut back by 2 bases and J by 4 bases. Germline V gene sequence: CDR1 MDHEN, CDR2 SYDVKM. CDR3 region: CASSLTGTGYEQYF. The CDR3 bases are TGTGCCAGCAGTTTAACCGGGACAGGGTACGAGCAGTACTTC.

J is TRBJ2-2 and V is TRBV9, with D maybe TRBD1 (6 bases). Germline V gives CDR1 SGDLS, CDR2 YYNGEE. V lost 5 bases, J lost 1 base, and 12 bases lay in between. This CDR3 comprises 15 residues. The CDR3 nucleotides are TGTGCCAGCAGTACTCCGGGACAGAACACCGGGGAGCTGTTTTTT. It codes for CASSTPGQNTGELFF.

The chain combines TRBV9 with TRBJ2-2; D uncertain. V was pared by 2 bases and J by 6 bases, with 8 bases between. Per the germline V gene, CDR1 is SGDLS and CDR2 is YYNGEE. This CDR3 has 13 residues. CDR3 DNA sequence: TGTGCCAGCAGCGTTGGGCTCTCCGGGGAGCTGTTTTTT. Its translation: CASSVGLSGELFF. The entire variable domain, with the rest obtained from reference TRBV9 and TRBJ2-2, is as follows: DSGVTQTPKHLITATGQRVTLRCSPRSGDLSVYWYQQSLDQGLQFLIQYYNGEERAKGNILERFSAQQFPDLHSELNLSSLELGDSALYFCASSVGLSGELFFGEGSRLTVL.

CDR3 residues: CASNRLAGYYNEQYF. The CDR3 DNA reads as TGTGCCAGCAACCGACTAGCGGGATACTACAACGAGCAGTACTTC. The chain couples TRBV28 to TRBJ2-7; 11 bases are a match to TRBD2. There are 15 residues in the CDR3. Germline V lookup: CDR1 MDHEN, CDR2 SYDVKM. The ends lost 7 bases at V and 5 bases at J; junction bases unmatched: 10. The whole variable domain, filled in from reference TRBV28 and TRBJ2-7, reads DVKVTQSSRYLVKRTGEKVFLECVQDMDHENMFWYRQDPGLGLRLIYFSYDVKMKEKGDIPEGYSVSREKKERFSLILESASTNQTSMYLCASNRLAGYYNEQYFGPGTRLTVT.

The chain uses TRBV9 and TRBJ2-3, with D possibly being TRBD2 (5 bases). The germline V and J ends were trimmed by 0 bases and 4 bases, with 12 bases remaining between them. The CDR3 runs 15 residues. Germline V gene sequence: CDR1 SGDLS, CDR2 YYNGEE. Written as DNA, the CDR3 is TGTGCCAGCAGCGTAGGACGGGGAAGCGCAGATACGCAGTATTTT. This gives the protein CASSVGRGSADTQYF.

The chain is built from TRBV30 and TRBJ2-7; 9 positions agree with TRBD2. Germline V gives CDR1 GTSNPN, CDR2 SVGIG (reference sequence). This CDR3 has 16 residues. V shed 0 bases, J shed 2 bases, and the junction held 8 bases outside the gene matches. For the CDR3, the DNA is TGTGCCTGGAGTGTAGGGAGCGGGAGGAACACCTACGAGCAGTACTTC. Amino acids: CAWSVGSGRNTYEQYF.

CDR3 sequence (DNA): TGTGCCAGCAGCCCACCGGGGGAAAGATCACCCCTCCACTTT. Protein sequence: CASSPPGERSPLHF. This sequence joins TRBV11-2 and TRBJ1-6; weak D call: TRBD1 (5 bases). The ends were cut back, 5 bases at V and 10 bases at J, with 15 bases in the middle. CDR1 is SGHAT and CDR2 is FQNNGV in the germline V gene. This CDR3 has 14 amino acids. The full variable domain, rest sourced from reference TRBV11-2 and TRBJ1-6, is EAGVAQSPRYKIIEKRQSVAFWCNPISGHATLYWYQQILGQGPKLLIQFQNNGVVDDSQLPKDRFSAERLKGVDSTLKIQPAKLEDSAVYLCASSPPGERSPLHFGNGTRLTVT.

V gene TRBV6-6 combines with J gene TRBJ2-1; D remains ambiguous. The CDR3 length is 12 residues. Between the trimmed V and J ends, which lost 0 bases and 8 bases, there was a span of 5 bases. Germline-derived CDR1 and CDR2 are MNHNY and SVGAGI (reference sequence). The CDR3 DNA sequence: TGTGCCAGCAGTTACTCTCGGGATGAGCAGTTCTTC. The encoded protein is CASSYSRDEQFF.

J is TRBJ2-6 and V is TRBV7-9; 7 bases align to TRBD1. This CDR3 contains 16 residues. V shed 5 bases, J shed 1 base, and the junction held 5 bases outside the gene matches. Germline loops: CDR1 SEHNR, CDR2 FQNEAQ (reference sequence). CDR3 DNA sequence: TGTGCCAGCAGCCCGACAGGGTGGTCTGGGGCCAACGTCCTGACTTTC. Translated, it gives CASSPTGWSGANVLTF.

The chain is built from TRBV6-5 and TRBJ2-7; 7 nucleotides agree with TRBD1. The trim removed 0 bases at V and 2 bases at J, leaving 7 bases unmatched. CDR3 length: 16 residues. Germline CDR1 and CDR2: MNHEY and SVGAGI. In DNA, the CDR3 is TGTGCCAGCAGTTACTCGAGCAGGCAGGGGGCCTACGAGCAGTACTTC. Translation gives CASSYSSRQGAYEQYF.

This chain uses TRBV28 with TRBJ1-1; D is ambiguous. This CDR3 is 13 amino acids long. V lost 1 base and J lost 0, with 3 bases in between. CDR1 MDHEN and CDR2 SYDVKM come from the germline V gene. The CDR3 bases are TGTGCCAGCAGTTTATCTTTGAACACTGAAGCTTTCTTT. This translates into CASSLSLNTEAFF.

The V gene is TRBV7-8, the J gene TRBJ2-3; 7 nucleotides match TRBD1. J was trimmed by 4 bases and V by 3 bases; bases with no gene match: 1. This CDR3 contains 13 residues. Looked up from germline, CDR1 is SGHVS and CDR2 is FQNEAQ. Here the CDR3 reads CASSLTGPDTQYF. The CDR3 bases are TGTGCCAGCAGCTTGACAGGGCCAGATACGCAGTATTTT.

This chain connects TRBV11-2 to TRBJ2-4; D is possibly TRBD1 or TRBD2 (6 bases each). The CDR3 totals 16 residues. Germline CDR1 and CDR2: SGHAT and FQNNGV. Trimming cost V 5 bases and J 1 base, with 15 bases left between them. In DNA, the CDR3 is TGTGCCAGCAGCCTTGCCTGGGGGGCGGCCAAAAACATTCAGTACTTC. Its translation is CASSLAWGAAKNIQYF. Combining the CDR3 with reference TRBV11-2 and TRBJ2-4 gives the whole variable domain EAGVAQSPRYKIIEKRQSVAFWCNPISGHATLYWYQQILGQGPKLLIQFQNNGVVDDSQLPKDRFSAERLKGVDSTLKIQPAKLEDSAVYLCASSLAWGAAKNIQYFGAGTRLSVL.

CDR3 DNA: TGTGCCAGCAGTCGACTAGCGGGTATACTTAATACGCAGTATTTT. Translation: CASSRLAGILNTQYF. The rearrangement joins TRBV28 to TRBJ2-3; 10 nucleotides match TRBD2. This CDR3 region has 15 residues. Losses at the gene ends were 5 bases for V and 7 bases for J; bases not matched to a gene: 9. CDR1 MDHEN and CDR2 SYDVKM come from the germline V gene. The complete variable domain, with remaining parts taken from reference TRBV28 and TRBJ2-3, reads DVKVTQSSRYLVKRTGEKVFLECVQDMDHENMFWYRQDPGLGLRLIYFSYDVKMKEKGDIPEGYSVSREKKERFSLILESASTNQTSMYLCASSRLAGILNTQYFGPGTRLTVL.

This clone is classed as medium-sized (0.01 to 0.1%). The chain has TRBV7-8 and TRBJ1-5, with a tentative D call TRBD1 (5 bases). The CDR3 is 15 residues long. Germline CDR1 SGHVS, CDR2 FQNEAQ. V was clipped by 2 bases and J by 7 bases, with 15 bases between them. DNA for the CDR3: TGTGCCAGCAGCTTACGGGGAGGGACGGGACAGCCCCAGCATTTT. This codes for CASSLRGGTGQPQHF.

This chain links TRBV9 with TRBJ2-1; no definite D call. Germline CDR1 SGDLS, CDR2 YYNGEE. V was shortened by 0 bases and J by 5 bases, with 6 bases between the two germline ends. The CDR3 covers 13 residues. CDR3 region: CASSVETNNEQFF. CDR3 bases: TGTGCCAGCAGCGTAGAAACAAACAATGAGCAGTTCTTC.